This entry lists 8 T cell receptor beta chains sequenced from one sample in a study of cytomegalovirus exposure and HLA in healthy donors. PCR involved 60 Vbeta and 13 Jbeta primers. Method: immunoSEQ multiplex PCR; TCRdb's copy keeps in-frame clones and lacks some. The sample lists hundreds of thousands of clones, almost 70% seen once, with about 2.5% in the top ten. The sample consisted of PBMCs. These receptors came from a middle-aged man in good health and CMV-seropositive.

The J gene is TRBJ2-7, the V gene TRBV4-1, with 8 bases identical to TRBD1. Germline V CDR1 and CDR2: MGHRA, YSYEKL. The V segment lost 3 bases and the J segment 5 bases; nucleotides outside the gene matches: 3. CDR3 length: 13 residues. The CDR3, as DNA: TGCGCCAGCAGCCACAAACAGGGGGACGAGCAGTACTTC. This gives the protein CASSHKQGDEQYF.

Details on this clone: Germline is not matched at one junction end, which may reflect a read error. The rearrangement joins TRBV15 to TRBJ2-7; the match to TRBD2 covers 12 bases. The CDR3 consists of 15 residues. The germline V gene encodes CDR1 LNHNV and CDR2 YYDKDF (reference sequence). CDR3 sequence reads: CATSLGLAGTYVQYF. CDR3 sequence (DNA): TGTGCCACCAGCCTAGGACTAGCGGGGACCTACGTGCAGTACTTC.

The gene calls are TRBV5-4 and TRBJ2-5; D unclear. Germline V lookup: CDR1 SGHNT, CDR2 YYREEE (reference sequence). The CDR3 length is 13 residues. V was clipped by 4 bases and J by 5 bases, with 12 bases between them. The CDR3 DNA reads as TGTGCCAGCAGCATGGACCCCCGGGAGACCCAGTACTTC. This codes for CASSMDPRETQYF.

The CDR3 region has the DNA TGTGCCATCAGTGAGACGACAGGTAACAATCAGCCCCAGCATTTT. Translation: CAISETTGNNQPQHF. V gene TRBV10-3 combines with J gene TRBJ1-5; tentative D call: TRBD1 (6 bases). The CDR3 is 15 residues long. V lost 2 bases, J lost 3 bases, and 11 bases lay in between. Germline V lookup: CDR1 ENHRY, CDR2 SYGVKD.

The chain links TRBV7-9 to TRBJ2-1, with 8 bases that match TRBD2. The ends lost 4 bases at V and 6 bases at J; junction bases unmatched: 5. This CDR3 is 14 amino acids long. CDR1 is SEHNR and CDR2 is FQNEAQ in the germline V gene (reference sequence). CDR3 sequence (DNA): TGTGCCAGCAGCTCAGCCCGGGGGGGCAATGAGCAGTTCTTC. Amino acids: CASSSARGGNEQFF.

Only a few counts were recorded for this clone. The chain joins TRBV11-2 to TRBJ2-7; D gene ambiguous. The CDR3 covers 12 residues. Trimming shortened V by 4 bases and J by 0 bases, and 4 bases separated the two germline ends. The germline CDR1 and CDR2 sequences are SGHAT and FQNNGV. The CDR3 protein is CASSYSSYEQYF. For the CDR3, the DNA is TGTGCCAGCAGCTATAGCTCCTACGAGCAGTACTTC.

In DNA, the CDR3 is TGTGCCAGCAGCCCGGGTTTGGGAGTGGGAGAGACCCAGTACTTC. Translated: CASSPGLGVGETQYF. J is TRBJ2-5 and V is TRBV7-2; D perhaps matches TRBD2 (5 bases). The CDR3 is 15 amino acids. The V end lost 5 bases, the J end lost 4 bases, and 17 bases lay between the germline ends. Per germline, CDR1 SGHTA and CDR2 FQGNSA.

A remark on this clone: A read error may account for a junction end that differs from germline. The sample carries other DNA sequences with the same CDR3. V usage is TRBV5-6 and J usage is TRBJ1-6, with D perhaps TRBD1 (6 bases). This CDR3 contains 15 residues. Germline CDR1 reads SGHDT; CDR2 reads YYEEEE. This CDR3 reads CASSPAGAGNSPLHF. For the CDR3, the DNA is TGTGCTAGCAGCCCGGCGGGGGCTGGGAATTCACCCCTCCACTTT.